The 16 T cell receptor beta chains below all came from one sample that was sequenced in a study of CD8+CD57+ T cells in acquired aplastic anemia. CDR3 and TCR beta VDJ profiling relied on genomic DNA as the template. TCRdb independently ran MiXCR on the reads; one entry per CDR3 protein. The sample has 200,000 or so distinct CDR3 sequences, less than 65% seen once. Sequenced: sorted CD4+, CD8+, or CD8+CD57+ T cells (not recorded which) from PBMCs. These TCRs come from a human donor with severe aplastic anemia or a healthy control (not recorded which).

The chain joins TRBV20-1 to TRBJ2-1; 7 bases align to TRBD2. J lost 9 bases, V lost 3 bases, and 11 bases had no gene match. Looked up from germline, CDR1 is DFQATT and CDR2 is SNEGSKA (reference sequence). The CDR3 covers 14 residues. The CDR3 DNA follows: TGCAGTGCTAGGAAAGGCAGGGAGGGCGGTGAGCAGTTCTTC. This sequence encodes CSARKGREGGEQFF.

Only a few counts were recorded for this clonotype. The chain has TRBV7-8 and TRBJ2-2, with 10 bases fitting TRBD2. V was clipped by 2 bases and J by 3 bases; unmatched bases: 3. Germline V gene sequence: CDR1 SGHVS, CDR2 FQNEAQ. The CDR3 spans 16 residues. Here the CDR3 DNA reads TGTGCCAGCAGCTTAATAGCGGGAGGTTACACCGGGGAGCTGTTTTTT. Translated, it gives CASSLIAGGYTGELFF.

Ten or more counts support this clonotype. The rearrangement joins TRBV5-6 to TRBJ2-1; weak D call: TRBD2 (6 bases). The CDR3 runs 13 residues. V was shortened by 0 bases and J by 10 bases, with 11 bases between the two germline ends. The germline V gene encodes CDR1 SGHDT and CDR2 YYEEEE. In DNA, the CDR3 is TGTGCCAGCAGCTTGGGGGGGGAGTTGGAGCAGTTCTTC. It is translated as CASSLGGELEQFF.

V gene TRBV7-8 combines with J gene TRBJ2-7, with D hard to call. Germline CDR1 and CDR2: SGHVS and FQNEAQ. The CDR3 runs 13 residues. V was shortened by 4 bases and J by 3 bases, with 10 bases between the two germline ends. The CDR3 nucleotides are TGTGCCAGCAGCTCCAGCCCAGACTACGAGCAGTACTTC. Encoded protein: CASSSSPDYEQYF.

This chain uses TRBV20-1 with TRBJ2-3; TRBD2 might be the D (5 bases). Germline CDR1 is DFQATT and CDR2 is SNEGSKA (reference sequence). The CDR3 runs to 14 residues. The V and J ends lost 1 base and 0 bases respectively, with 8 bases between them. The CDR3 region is CSARGRTSTDTQYF. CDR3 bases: TGCAGTGCTAGAGGGAGGACTAGCACAGATACGCAGTATTTT.

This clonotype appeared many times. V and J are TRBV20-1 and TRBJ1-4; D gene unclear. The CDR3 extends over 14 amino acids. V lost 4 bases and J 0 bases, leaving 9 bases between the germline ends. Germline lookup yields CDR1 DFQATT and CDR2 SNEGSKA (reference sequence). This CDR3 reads CSAKTTATNEKLFF. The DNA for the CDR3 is TGCAGTGCTAAGACGACTGCAACTAATGAAAAACTGTTTTTT.

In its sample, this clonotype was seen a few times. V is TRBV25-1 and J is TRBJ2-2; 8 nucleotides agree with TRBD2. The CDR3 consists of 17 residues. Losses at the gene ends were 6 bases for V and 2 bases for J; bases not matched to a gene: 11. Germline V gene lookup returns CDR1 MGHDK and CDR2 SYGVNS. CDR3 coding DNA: TGTGCCAGCAGGGGAGGGACTAGTCTTCGAAACACCGGGGAGCTGTTTTTT. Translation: CASRGGTSLRNTGELFF.

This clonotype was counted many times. The CDR3 coding sequence is TGTGCCAGCAGCTTAAATAGTGGGAGCCACTATGGCTACACCTTC. Encoded protein: CASSLNSGSHYGYTF. The V and J genes are TRBV11-2 and TRBJ1-2, with unresolved D. The V gene's germline CDR1 is SGHAT and CDR2 FQNNGV. This CDR3 comprises 15 residues. The V end was cut by 2 bases, the J end by 3 bases, with 13 bases between.

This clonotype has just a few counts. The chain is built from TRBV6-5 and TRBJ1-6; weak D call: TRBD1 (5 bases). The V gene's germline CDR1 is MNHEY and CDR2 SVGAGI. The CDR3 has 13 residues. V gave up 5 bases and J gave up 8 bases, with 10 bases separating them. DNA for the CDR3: TGTGCCAGCAGTCGCATAGGGGATTCACCCCTCCACTTT. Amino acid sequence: CASSRIGDSPLHF.

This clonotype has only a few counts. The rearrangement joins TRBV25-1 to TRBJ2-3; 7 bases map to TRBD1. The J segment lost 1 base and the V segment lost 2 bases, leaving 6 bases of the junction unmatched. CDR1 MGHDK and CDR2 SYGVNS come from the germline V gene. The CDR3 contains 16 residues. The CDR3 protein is CASSEPGTEGTDTQYF. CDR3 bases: TGTGCCAGCAGTGAACCAGGGACAGAAGGCACAGATACGCAGTATTTT.

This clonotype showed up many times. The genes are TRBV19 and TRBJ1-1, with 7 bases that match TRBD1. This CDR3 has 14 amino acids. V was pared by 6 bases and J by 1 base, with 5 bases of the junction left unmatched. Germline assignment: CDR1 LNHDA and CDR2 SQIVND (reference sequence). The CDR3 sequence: CASSAGQQNTEAFF. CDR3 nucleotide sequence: TGTGCCAGTAGCGCGGGACAGCAGAACACTGAAGCTTTCTTT.

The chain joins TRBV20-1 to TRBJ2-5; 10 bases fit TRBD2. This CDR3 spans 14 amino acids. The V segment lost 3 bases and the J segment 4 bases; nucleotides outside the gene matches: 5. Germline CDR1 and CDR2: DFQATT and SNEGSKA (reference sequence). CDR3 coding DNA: TGCAGTGCTAGGAGCGGGGGGGCCGGAGAGACCCAGTACTTC. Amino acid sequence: CSARSGGAGETQYF.

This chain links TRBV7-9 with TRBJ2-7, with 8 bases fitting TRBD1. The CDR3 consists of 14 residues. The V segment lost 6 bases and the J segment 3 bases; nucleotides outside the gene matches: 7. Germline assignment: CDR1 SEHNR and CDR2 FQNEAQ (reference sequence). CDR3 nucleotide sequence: TGTGCCAGCAGTTCGGACAGGGAAATCTACGAGCAGTACTTC. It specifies CASSSDREIYEQYF.

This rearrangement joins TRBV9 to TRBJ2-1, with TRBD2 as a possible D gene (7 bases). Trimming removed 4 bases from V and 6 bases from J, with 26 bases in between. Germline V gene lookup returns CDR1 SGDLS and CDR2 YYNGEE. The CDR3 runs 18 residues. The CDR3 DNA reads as TGTGCCAGCAGCCTGGCGTCAGGGTCGGGGGGCGTACTCAATGAGCAGTTCTTC. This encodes CASSLASGSGGVLNEQFF.

The CDR3 sequence: CASSTGTGTYEQYF. The CDR3 region has the DNA TGCGCCAGCAGCACCGGGACAGGGACCTACGAGCAGTACTTC. This chain uses TRBV5-1 with TRBJ2-7; 9 nucleotides align to TRBD1. V dropped 4 bases and J dropped 2; count of bases not matched to a gene: 4. This CDR3 region has 14 residues. The germline V gene has CDR1 SGHRS and CDR2 YFSETQ.

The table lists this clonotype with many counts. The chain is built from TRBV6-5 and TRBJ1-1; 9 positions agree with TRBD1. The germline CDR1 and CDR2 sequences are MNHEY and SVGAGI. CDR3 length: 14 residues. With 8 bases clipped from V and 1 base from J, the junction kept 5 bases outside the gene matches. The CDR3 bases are TGTGCCAGCGTGCCGGGACAGGGGAACACTGAAGCTTTCTTT. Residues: CASVPGQGNTEAFF.